These 15 T cell receptor beta chains came from one sample sequenced in a study of T cells in pancreatic ductal adenocarcinoma. No neoadjuvant therapy was given to the selected pancreatic ductal adenocarcinoma patients before their surgery. TCRdb's copy holds only in-frame clones and misses some; the assay was immunoSEQ multiplex PCR. This repertoire shows 100,000 or so clones, 90% to 95% found once; its top ten account for approximately 3.1%. Sequenced: PBMCs. The receptors were sampled from a human donor with pancreatic ductal adenocarcinoma.

This clone was detected only a few times. V and J are TRBV4-1 and TRBJ1-2; 7 bases line up with TRBD1. In germline, CDR1 is MGHRA, CDR2 YSYEKL. Trimming took 4 bases from V and 4 from J; bases not matched to a gene: 9. CDR3 length equals 15 residues. CDR3 amino acids: CASSPHMDRSYGYTF. CDR3 bases: TGCGCCAGCAGCCCACATATGGACAGGTCCTATGGCTACACCTTC.

The chain links TRBV13 to TRBJ1-2; 10 positions agree with TRBD1. In germline, CDR1 is PRHDT, CDR2 FYEKMQ (reference sequence). The V segment lost 7 bases and the J segment 2 bases; nucleotides outside the gene matches: 4. There are 14 residues in the CDR3. This chain's CDR3 is CASTLGQGNYGYTF. CDR3 nucleotides: TGTGCCAGCACCTTGGGACAGGGGAACTATGGCTACACCTTC.

V and J are TRBV7-3 and TRBJ1-3; D is unresolved. Trimming shortened V by 6 bases and J by 2 bases, and 11 bases separated the two germline ends. The CDR3 extends over 14 amino acids. Germline-derived CDR1 and CDR2 are SGHTA and FQGTGA. This chain's CDR3 is CASSLAGPGNTIYF. The CDR3 region has the DNA TGTGCCAGCAGTTTAGCTGGGCCTGGAAACACCATATATTTT.

V gene TRBV10-3 combines with J gene TRBJ1-2; D is ambiguous. This CDR3 region has 12 residues. The V gene's germline CDR1 is ENHRY and CDR2 SYGVKD. Trimming stripped 0 bases from V and 9 bases from J, with 8 bases between. DNA of the CDR3: TGTGCCATCAGTGAGTCTCGAGATCGCTACACCTTC. Amino acid sequence: CAISESRDRYTF.

J is TRBJ2-3 and V is TRBV2; D ambiguous. The germline gives CDR1 SNHLY, CDR2 FYNNEI. Trimming removed 4 bases from V and 6 bases from J, with 11 bases in between. The CDR3 has 13 amino acids. CDR3 bases: TGTGCCAGCAGTGTTATTGTTTCCGATACGCAGTATTTT. This codes for CASSVIVSDTQYF.

V gene TRBV18 combines with J gene TRBJ2-7; D may be TRBD1 (5 bases). Germline lookup yields CDR1 KGHSH and CDR2 LQKENI. The V end was cut by 6 bases, the J end by 1 base, with 19 bases between. The CDR3 totals 16 residues. The CDR3 loop is CASSLARAGKSYEQYF. The CDR3 DNA is TGTGCCAGCTCTCTGGCTCGGGCAGGGAAATCCTACGAGCAGTACTTC.

This clone was found a few times. V and J are TRBV4-2 and TRBJ2-7; unclear D gene. The CDR3 consists of 14 residues. CDR1 is LGHNA, CDR2 YNFKEQ, per germline. Trimming cost V 5 bases and J 9 bases, with 20 bases left between them. The DNA for the CDR3 is TGTGCCAGCAGCTCCTCCTTACTGTCCCCCCCGCAGTACTTC. Protein sequence: CASSSSLLSPPQYF.

This chain connects TRBV5-6 to TRBJ2-1, with 13 nucleotides matching TRBD2. The V segment lost 4 bases and the J segment 8 bases; nucleotides outside the gene matches: 6. Germline values: CDR1 SGHDT, CDR2 YYEEEE. CDR3 length equals 15 residues. The CDR3 coding sequence is TGTGCCAGCAGCCTCGGACTAGCGGGAGTGGATGAGCAGTTCTTC. This gives the protein CASSLGLAGVDEQFF.

CDR3 protein: CASRTLTGELFF. The DNA for the CDR3 is TGTGCCAGCAGAACACTAACCGGGGAGCTGTTTTTT. The chain carries TRBV6-4 and TRBJ2-2, with no clear D. Trimming pared 6 bases from V and 5 bases from J, leaving 7 bases between. Germline V gene data show CDR1 as MRHNA and CDR2 as SNTAGT. This CDR3 is built from 12 residues.

This chain links TRBV29-1 with TRBJ2-2; 7 nucleotides agree with TRBD1. V lost 6 bases and J lost 5; bases outside the gene matches: 9. The germline V gene encodes CDR1 SQVTM and CDR2 ANQGSEA. CDR3 size: 14 residues. The CDR3: CSVRWGTETGELFF. In nucleotides, the CDR3 is TGCAGCGTCAGATGGGGGACAGAGACCGGGGAGCTGTTTTTT.

This clone appeared a single time. The rearrangement uses TRBV10-3 and TRBJ1-1, with D tentatively TRBD1 (6 bases). Germline assignment: CDR1 ENHRY and CDR2 SYGVKD. Trimming left V 0 bases short and J 6 bases short, with 14 bases between. This CDR3 has 15 residues. The DNA of the CDR3 is TGTGCCATCAGTGAGTCGGGGGCGAGGGACCCTGAAGCTTTCTTT. Encoded protein: CAISESGARDPEAFF.

This clone was detected only once. The chain is built from TRBV12-5 and TRBJ1-1; D is unresolved. Trimming removed 5 bases at V and 1 base at J, with 5 bases between. This CDR3 comprises 12 residues. Germline CDR1 LGHNT, CDR2 FRNRAP. The CDR3 bases are TGTGCTAGTGGTCTGTCGAACACTGAAGCTTTCTTT. Residues: CASGLSNTEAFF.

J is TRBJ2-5 and V is TRBV5-1; TRBD2 agrees at 10 bases. Germline V gene data show CDR1 as SGHRS and CDR2 as YFSETQ. The V gene end was trimmed by 5 bases and the J gene end by 4 bases; junction bases not matched to a gene: 17. The CDR3 loop spans 18 amino acids. CDR3 amino acids: CASRGASGSSLSRETQYF. In nucleotides, the CDR3 is TGCGCCAGCAGGGGGGCTAGCGGGAGTAGTTTATCACGAGAGACCCAGTACTTC.

The J gene is TRBJ2-7, the V gene TRBV10-3, with TRBD2 matching 9 bases. V lost 3 bases to trimming and J lost 1 base; unmatched junction nucleotides: 4. Germline CDR1 and CDR2: ENHRY and SYGVKD. CDR3 size: 15 residues. The CDR3 is CAISENSGSSYEQYF. The CDR3 DNA reads as TGTGCCATCAGTGAAAATAGCGGGAGTTCCTACGAGCAGTACTTC.

V and J are TRBV19 and TRBJ1-5; D is uncertain. The CDR3 has 14 residues. Trimming took off 1 base at V and 6 bases at J, with 10 bases between the two ends. Germline CDR1 reads LNHDA; CDR2 reads SQIVND (reference sequence). CDR3 sequence (DNA): TGTGCCAGTAGTATAGGGGCCGGCAGTCAGCCCCAGCATTTT. Protein sequence: CASSIGAGSQPQHF.